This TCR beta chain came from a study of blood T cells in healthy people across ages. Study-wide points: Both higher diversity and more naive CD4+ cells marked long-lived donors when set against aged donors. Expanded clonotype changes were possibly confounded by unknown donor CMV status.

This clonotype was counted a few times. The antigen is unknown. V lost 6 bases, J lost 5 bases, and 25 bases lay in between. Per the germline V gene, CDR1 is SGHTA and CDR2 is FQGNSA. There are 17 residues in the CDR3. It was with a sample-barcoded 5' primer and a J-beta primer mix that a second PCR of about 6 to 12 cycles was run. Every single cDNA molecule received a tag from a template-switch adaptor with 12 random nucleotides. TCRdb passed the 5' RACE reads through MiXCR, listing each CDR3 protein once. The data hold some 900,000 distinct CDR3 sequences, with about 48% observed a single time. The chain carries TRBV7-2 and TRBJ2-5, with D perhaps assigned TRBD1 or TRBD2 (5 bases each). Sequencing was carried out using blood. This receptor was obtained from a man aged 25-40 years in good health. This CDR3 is CASSFTGRDPAIETQYF. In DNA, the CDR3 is TGTGCCAGCAGTTTTACCGGCCGGGACCCAGCCATCGAGACCCAGTACTTC.